This entry features one TCR beta chain sequence. Its antigen is not identified. V lost 4 bases, J lost 9 bases, and 16 bases stayed unmatched. There are 16 residues in the CDR3. Germline V CDR1 and CDR2: SGHRS, YFSETQ. This entry belongs to a study of OX40 agonist ivuxolimab in advanced cancers. Points from the study as a whole: By week 6 at 0.1 to 3.0 mg/kg, blood CD4+ and CD8+ T cells had expanded clonally.

Using immunoSEQ multiplex PCR, the repertoire was profiled, and TCRdb retains in-frame clones only, with some absent. The data contain around 66,000 clones, nearly 90% of them singletons. The TCR was taken from an adult with an advanced solid tumor such as melanoma, head and neck, liver or kidney cancer. The J gene is TRBJ2-1, the V gene TRBV5-1; TRBD2 matches at 7 bases. Sequences were derived from CD4+ or CD8+ T cells sorted from blood, sampled in a trial of the OX40 agonist ivuxolimab. CDR3 sequence reads: CASSAPRGGGLGEQFF. CDR3 bases: TGCGCCAGCAGCGCCCCAAGGGGCGGGGGACTGGGTGAGCAGTTCTTC.